Below are 26 T cell receptor beta chains sequenced from a single sample in a study of cytotoxic CD8 clonotypes in ibrutinib-treated CLL. The table came from immunoSEQ multiplex PCR; TCRdb's copy has only in-frame clones and leaves some out. Among about 270,000 clones listed, less than 85% were seen once. Material: PBMCs, obtained at disease progression, from a patient treated with ibrutinib. All receptors derive from a human donor with chronic lymphocytic leukemia.

V usage is TRBV7-9 and J usage is TRBJ1-3; D may be TRBD1 (5 bases). Germline-derived CDR1 and CDR2 are SEHNR and FQNEAQ (reference sequence). The V gene lost 5 bases and the J gene lost 7 bases, with 9 bases spanning the gap. This CDR3 is built from 12 residues. The CDR3 loop is CASSPGGNTIYF. The CDR3 DNA follows: TGTGCCAGCAGCCCGGGGGGGAACACCATATATTTT.

The gene calls are TRBV6-5 and TRBJ2-2; TRBD2 matches at 11 bases. CDR1 is MNHEY and CDR2 is SVGAGI in the germline V gene. This CDR3 contains 16 residues. Trimming removed 1 base from V and 6 bases from J; junction bases left unmatched: 4. The DNA of the CDR3 is TGTGCCAGCAGTTACTTTGTAGCGGGAGGGCCCGGGGAGCTGTTTTTT. Its protein is CASSYFVAGGPGELFF.

CDR3 DNA sequence: TGTGCCGCAACGCGGGGGCCTGGCACTGAAGCTTTCTTT. It specifies CAATRGPGTEAFF. The chain links TRBV6-5 to TRBJ1-1, with D tentatively TRBD1 (6 bases). The CDR3 contains 13 residues. Trimming pared 11 bases from V and 4 bases from J, leaving 17 bases between. Germline V gene lookup returns CDR1 MNHEY and CDR2 SVGAGI.

The DNA of the CDR3 is TGTGCCAGCAGCCAAGACGTGGGACTAGCTCTCTCTGGGGCCAACGTCCTGACTTTC. Translated: CASSQDVGLALSGANVLTF. This sequence joins TRBV4-2 and TRBJ2-6, with TRBD2 identical over 9 bases. The CDR3 spans 19 residues. Germline values: CDR1 LGHNA, CDR2 YNFKEQ. The V segment lost 0 bases and the J segment 0 bases; nucleotides outside the gene matches: 6.

The chain carries TRBV11-1 and TRBJ2-1; D gene unclear. Germline CDR1 reads SGHAT; CDR2 reads FQDESV (reference sequence). The CDR3 is 14 residues long. Trimming stripped 1 base from V and 7 bases from J, with 11 bases between. In nucleotides, the CDR3 is TGTGCCAGCAGCTTAGAAGTAGATTTTAATGAGCAGTTCTTC. It translates to CASSLEVDFNEQFF.

The chain employs TRBV5-8 and TRBJ1-2; D gene uncertain. V lost 4 bases and J lost 0, with 13 bases in between. The CDR3 contains 15 residues. CDR1 and CDR2 from the germline V gene are SGHTS and YDEGEE. The CDR3 coding sequence is TGTGCCAGCAGCCCCCGGGATACCACTAACTATGGCTACACCTTC. Amino acids: CASSPRDTTNYGYTF.

This rearrangement joins TRBV6-1 to TRBJ2-5; D not certain. The CDR3 spans 16 residues. The germline gives CDR1 MNHNS, CDR2 SASEGT. V lost 0 bases and J 2 bases, leaving 13 bases between the germline ends. Here the CDR3 DNA reads TGTGCCAGCAGTGAAGCCTACAGACGGTTACAAGAGACCCAGTACTTC. Its protein is CASSEAYRRLQETQYF.

A remark on this clone: Germline is not matched at one junction end, which may reflect a read error. This chain connects TRBV2 to TRBJ2-7, with 7 bases lining up with TRBD1. The CDR3 is 12 residues long. Germline V gene data show CDR1 as SNHLY and CDR2 as FYNNEI. DNA for the CDR3: TGTGCCAGCAGGGCTACCAGCAGGGACAGCGCCTTC. Amino acids: CASRATSRDSAF.

This clone has only a few counts. The rearrangement links TRBV9 to TRBJ1-5, with D hard to call. CDR3 length: 11 amino acids. V gave up 3 bases and J gave up 6 bases, with 4 bases separating them. The germline CDR1 and CDR2 sequences are SGDLS and YYNGEE. CDR3 in DNA: TGTGCCAGCAGCGCGCCTCAGCCCCAGCATTTT. Its translation: CASSAPQPQHF.

V is TRBV10-1 and J is TRBJ2-7, with 7 bases lining up with TRBD2. Trimming removed 6 bases from V and 0 bases from J; junction bases left unmatched: 11. The CDR3 contains 16 residues. The V gene's germline CDR1 is WNHNN and CDR2 SYGVQD (reference sequence). Written as DNA, the CDR3 is TGCGCCAGCAGCCCCCTGGCGGGAGCCTACTCCTACGAGCAGTACTTC. Its protein product is CASSPLAGAYSYEQYF.

This clone turned up a few times. The chain is built from TRBV20-1 and TRBJ2-3, with D unclear. V lost 5 bases and J lost 4, with 4 bases in between. CDR3 size: 10 residues. Germline-derived CDR1 and CDR2 are DFQATT and SNEGSKA (reference sequence). CDR3 DNA: TGCAGTGCTCTCTCAGATACGCAGTATTTT. The encoded protein is CSALSDTQYF.

CDR3 residues: CASSLRRAEAFF. In nucleotides, the CDR3 is TGTGCCAGCAGCTTACGACGGGCTGAAGCTTTCTTT. The gene calls are TRBV7-8 and TRBJ1-1; D uncertain. With 2 bases removed from V and 6 bases from J, the gap between germline ends came to 7 bases. The CDR3 extends over 12 amino acids. Per the germline V gene, CDR1 is SGHVS and CDR2 is FQNEAQ.

This chain joins TRBV6-4 and TRBJ1-4; D is perhaps TRBD1 (5 bases). The CDR3 has 15 amino acids. The V gene lost 6 bases and the J gene lost 3 bases, with 14 bases spanning the gap. CDR1 and CDR2 from the germline V gene are MRHNA and SNTAGT. As DNA, the CDR3 is TGTGCCAGCAGCGCCACAGGCGCTCCTAATGAAAAACTGTTTTTT. As protein: CASSATGAPNEKLFF.

The V call is TRBV7-9, the J call TRBJ1-2; D uncertain. CDR1 SEHNR and CDR2 FQNEAQ come from the germline V gene (reference sequence). This CDR3 spans 14 amino acids. Trimming shortened V by 5 bases and J by 3 bases, and 13 bases separated the two germline ends. CDR3 loop: CASSTAGRYYGYTF. CDR3 bases: TGTGCCAGCAGCACAGCTGGAAGGTACTATGGCTACACCTTC.

DNA for the CDR3: TGTGCCAGCAGCTTAAGTTGGGTGGGAAACACTGAAGCTTTCTTT. This gives the protein CASSLSWVGNTEAFF. This rearrangement joins TRBV7-3 to TRBJ1-1; no reliable D call. The V end was cut by 1 base, the J end by 2 bases, with 11 bases between. From germline, CDR1 is SGHTA and CDR2 FQGTGA. This CDR3 contains 15 residues. The complete variable domain, with remaining parts taken from reference TRBV7-3 and TRBJ1-1, reads GAGVSQTPSNKVTEKGKYVELRCDPISGHTALYWYRQSLGQGPEFLIYFQGTGAADDSGLPNDRFFAVRPEGSVSTLKIQRTERGDSAVYLCASSLSWVGNTEAFFGQGTRLTVV.

The J gene is TRBJ1-2, the V gene TRBV9, with unresolved D. V was trimmed by 1 base and J by 3 bases, leaving 16 bases between them. The CDR3 extends over 16 amino acids. CDR1 and CDR2 (germline): SGDLS, YYNGEE. Written as DNA, the CDR3 is TGTGCCAGCAGCGTAAGTGGAGGGTCAGGCTACTATGGCTACACCTTC. Protein product: CASSVSGGSGYYGYTF.

The J gene is TRBJ1-2, the V gene TRBV28; D is ambiguous. The germline CDR1 and CDR2 sequences are MDHEN and SYDVKM. V was pared by 8 bases and J by 2 bases, with 3 bases between. The CDR3 loop spans 10 amino acids. The CDR3 nucleotides are TGTGCCAGCGGGAACTATGGCTACACCTTC. Translation: CASGNYGYTF.

The gene calls are TRBV4-1 and TRBJ2-6; no firm D call. V was shortened by 0 bases and J by 1 base, with 7 bases between the two germline ends. The germline gives CDR1 MGHRA, CDR2 YSYEKL. The CDR3 sequence is 16 residues long. This CDR3 is CASSQDLRSGANVLTF. The DNA for the CDR3 is TGCGCCAGCAGCCAAGATCTGCGATCTGGGGCCAACGTCCTGACTTTC.

V is TRBV15 and J is TRBJ2-7; TRBD1 aligns across 11 bases. CDR3 size: 15 residues. V trimming: 1 base; J trimming: 4 bases; junction bases outside the gene matches: 3. CDR1 is LNHNV, CDR2 YYDKDF, per germline (reference sequence). The CDR3 coding sequence is TGTGCCACCAGCAGAGGGACAGGGGGCGTTTACGAGCAGTACTTC. Translated: CATSRGTGGVYEQYF.

The rearrangement uses TRBV10-3 and TRBJ1-4; D uncertain. The V gene's germline CDR1 is ENHRY and CDR2 SYGVKD. This CDR3 is 13 amino acids long. V lost 4 bases, J lost 5 bases, and 8 bases lay in between. The CDR3 DNA follows: TGTGCCATCAGTGCAGGTTTCAATGAAAAACTGTTTTTT. Amino acid sequence: CAISAGFNEKLFF.

This clone was counted only a few times. The chain uses TRBV6-1 and TRBJ2-7, with TRBD1 matching over 10 bases. The CDR3 spans 18 residues. CDR1 and CDR2 (germline): MNHNS, SASEGT. Unmatched junction bases numbered 14, after V lost 2 bases and J lost 4 bases. The CDR3 sequence is CASSERAHGQGGIYEQYF. The CDR3 DNA reads TGTGCCAGCAGTGAACGCGCCCACGGACAGGGGGGGATTTACGAGCAGTACTTC.

The chain carries TRBV6-5 and TRBJ1-2; no clear D gene. The CDR3 runs to 14 residues. Germline V gene data show CDR1 as MNHEY and CDR2 as SVGAGI. V lost 2 bases, J lost 3 bases, and 10 bases lay in between. For the CDR3, the DNA is TGTGCCAGCAGTTACGGGGTATCGGACTATGGCTACACCTTC. Translation gives CASSYGVSDYGYTF.

The chain uses TRBV4-2 and TRBJ2-7; possibly TRBD1 for D (5 bases). In germline, CDR1 is LGHNA, CDR2 YNFKEQ. The CDR3 extends over 17 amino acids. Trimming took 1 base from V and 3 from J, leaving 19 bases between them. CDR3 sequence (DNA): TGTGCCAGCAGCCAAGCGGTTCAGGGTTTAGGCTTCTACGAGCAGTACTTC. This sequence encodes CASSQAVQGLGFYEQYF.

The chain is built from TRBV6-5 and TRBJ2-5; no clear D. The germline V and J ends were trimmed by 0 bases and 4 bases, with 6 bases remaining between them. Germline CDR1 is MNHEY and CDR2 is SVGAGI. The CDR3 is 13 amino acids. CDR3 sequence (DNA): TGTGCCAGCAGTTACTCGGGCGGAGAGACCCAGTACTTC. Translation gives CASSYSGGETQYF.

The J gene is TRBJ2-1, the V gene TRBV7-2; unclear D gene. The CDR3 has 13 amino acids. Germline V gene sequence: CDR1 SGHTA, CDR2 FQGNSA. With 1 base removed from V and 4 bases from J, the gap between germline ends came to 5 bases. The CDR3 loop reads CASSLGTYNEQFF. DNA of the CDR3: TGTGCCAGCAGCTTAGGTACATACAATGAGCAGTTCTTC.

The DNA of the CDR3 is TGTGCCAGCAGTTTCTACAGGGGTCCCTACGAGCAGTACTTC. Translating gives CASSFYRGPYEQYF. The chain couples TRBV27 to TRBJ2-7; TRBD1 aligns across 7 bases. Germline trimming cut 3 bases from V and 2 bases from J; bases unmatched to any gene: 4. This CDR3 contains 14 residues. The germline V gene has CDR1 MNHEY and CDR2 SMNVEV (reference sequence).